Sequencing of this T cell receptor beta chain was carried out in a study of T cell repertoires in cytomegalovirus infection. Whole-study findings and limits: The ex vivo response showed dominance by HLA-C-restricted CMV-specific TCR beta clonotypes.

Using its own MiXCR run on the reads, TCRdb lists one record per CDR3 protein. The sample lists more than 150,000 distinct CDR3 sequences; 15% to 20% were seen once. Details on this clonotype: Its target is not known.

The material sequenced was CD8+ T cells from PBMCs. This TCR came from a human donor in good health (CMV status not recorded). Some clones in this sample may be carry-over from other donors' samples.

The CDR3 protein is CASRTEVTQYF. The CDR3, as DNA: TGTGCCAGCAGGACGGAAGTTACGCAGTATTTT. The V gene is TRBV7-2, the J gene TRBJ2-3; D unresolved. Trimming removed 6 bases at V and 8 bases at J, with 9 bases between. This CDR3 comprises 11 residues. In germline, CDR1 is SGHTA, CDR2 FQGNSA. The full variable domain, its missing parts supplied by reference TRBV7-2 and TRBJ2-3, is GAGVSQSPSNKVTEKGKDVELRCDPISGHTALYWYRQSLGQGLEFLIYFQGNSAPDKSGLPSDRFSAERTGGSVSTLTIQRTQQEDSAVYLCASRTEVTQYFGPGTRLTVL.